This TCR beta chain was recovered during a study of blood T cell repertoires in COVID-19. Across the whole study: From T cells, B-cell-depleted T cells, or PBMCs came the material, which was cDNA or gDNA.

Germline values: CDR1 MDHEN, CDR2 SYDVKM. The CDR3 covers 16 residues. J was trimmed by 2 bases and V by 6 bases; bases with no gene match: 12. Some clones are missing from TCRdb's copy, which holds only in-frame ones; the method was immunoSEQ multiplex PCR. The sample has 77,000 or so clones, roughly 70% seen once. This sequence joins TRBV28 and TRBJ2-5; TRBD1 agrees at 7 bases. The receptor comes from a human donor with acute or convalescent COVID-19. The donor label of this sample is uncertain. The sample was peripheral blood. The CDR3 here is CASSQPQGSLQETQYF. The CDR3 coding sequence is TGTGCCAGCAGCCAACCACAGGGGTCGTTACAAGAGACCCAGTACTTC.